A single sample gave rise to the 19 T cell receptor beta chains below, sequenced in a study of T-cell memory formation after mild COVID-19. Each CDR3 protein is one row after TCRdb ran MiXCR on the 5' RACE reads. The sample shows some 280,000 distinct CDR3 sequences, about a sixth of them seen only once. The sample consisted of PBMCs or a T cell subset sorted from them (not recorded which). These receptors all stem from a man aged 18-30 years who had mild COVID-19 (a few samples of this study predate the infection). Cell type and time point are not known.

This clonotype appeared a few times. The rearrangement joins TRBV7-9 to TRBJ1-1; TRBD1 agrees at 8 bases. Per the germline V gene, CDR1 is SEHNR and CDR2 is FQNEAQ (reference sequence). The CDR3 sequence is 14 residues long. V dropped 5 bases and J dropped 6; count of bases not matched to a gene: 8. The CDR3 here is CASSLPTGVAEAFF. Here the CDR3 DNA reads TGTGCCAGCAGCCTCCCGACAGGGGTCGCTGAAGCTTTCTTT.

This clonotype has a handful of counts. The CDR3: CASSQGPDGGVSTDTQYF. The CDR3 DNA is TGCGCCAGCAGCCAAGGTCCCGATGGGGGCGTAAGCACAGATACGCAGTATTTT. The J gene is TRBJ2-3, the V gene TRBV4-3; maybe TRBD1 (6 bases). V was pared by 1 base and J by 0 bases, with 17 bases between. Germline values: CDR1 LGHNA, CDR2 YSLEER. The CDR3 runs to 18 residues.

The J gene is TRBJ2-7, the V gene TRBV7-9, with D unclear. This CDR3 comprises 14 residues. Looked up from germline, CDR1 is SEHNR and CDR2 is FQNEAQ (reference sequence). V was cut by 5 bases and J by 2 bases, with 13 bases left in between. CDR3: CASSPTSRAYEQYF. The CDR3 region has the DNA TGTGCCAGCAGCCCCACATCGCGAGCCTACGAGCAGTACTTC.

The J gene is TRBJ2-1, the V gene TRBV5-1; 10 bases fit TRBD2. The length of the CDR3 is 15 residues. Looked up from germline, CDR1 is SGHRS and CDR2 is YFSETQ. V lost 0 bases to trimming and J lost 10 bases; unmatched junction nucleotides: 7. The CDR3 region is CASSLVSSGGREQFF. CDR3 DNA: TGCGCCAGCAGCTTGGTGTCTAGCGGGGGACGGGAGCAGTTCTTC.

The rearrangement joins TRBV6-5 to TRBJ1-2; TRBD1 aligns across 12 bases. Germline lookup yields CDR1 MNHEY and CDR2 SVGAGI. The CDR3 runs to 15 residues. V gave up 4 bases and J gave up 3 bases; unmatched junction bases: 3. CDR3 residues: CASSSGTGGDYGYTF. The CDR3 bases are TGTGCCAGCAGTTCAGGGACAGGGGGCGACTATGGCTACACCTTC.

Worth noting for this clonotype: It may be a read error: a sequence one base away is much more abundant. This sequence joins TRBV9 and TRBJ2-3, with D perhaps assigned TRBD1 or TRBD2 (5 bases each). Deletions cut 3 bases from V and 4 bases from J, with 9 bases between. CDR1 is SGDLS and CDR2 is YYNGEE in the germline V gene. The CDR3 sequence is 13 residues long. CDR3 loop: CASSGQRPDTQYF. In DNA, the CDR3 is TGTGCCAGCAGCGGACAGCGGCCAGATACGCAGTATTTT.

This chain links TRBV7-2 with TRBJ1-6, with a weak D call TRBD1 (5 bases). The V gene's germline CDR1 is SGHTA and CDR2 FQGNSA. The CDR3 covers 16 residues. V was shortened by 5 bases and J by 10 bases, with 21 bases between the two germline ends. CDR3 coding DNA: TGTGCCAGCAGCGTCAATCAGGGTAGTAACGGCTCACCCCTCCACTTT. Amino acids: CASSVNQGSNGSPLHF.

At least ten counts were recorded for this clonotype. V gene TRBV7-2 combines with J gene TRBJ2-3; D is ambiguous. Trimming removed 2 bases at V and 0 bases at J, with 12 bases between. Germline V gene sequence: CDR1 SGHTA, CDR2 FQGNSA. The CDR3 loop spans 16 amino acids. This chain's CDR3 is CASSLKLGRSTDTQYF. CDR3 bases: TGTGCCAGCAGCTTAAAATTGGGCAGAAGCACAGATACGCAGTATTTT.

This chain links TRBV11-2 with TRBJ2-6, with D unresolved. Trimming removed 0 bases at V and 13 bases at J, with 13 bases between. CDR3 length: 14 residues. Germline assignment: CDR1 SGHAT and CDR2 FQNNGV. The CDR3 DNA is TGTGCCAGCAGCTTAGAATATGCCGGGTGGGTCCTGACTTTC. This translates into CASSLEYAGWVLTF.

V usage is TRBV12-3 or TRBV12-4 and J usage is TRBJ2-2, with a weak D call TRBD1 (5 bases). The CDR3 consists of 13 residues. Trimming pared 6 bases from V and 6 bases from J, leaving 11 bases between. The CDR3 coding sequence is TGTGCCAGCAGGCAGGGTGAGGCCGGGGAGCTGTTTTTT. This gives the protein CASRQGEAGELFF.

This clonotype has just a few counts. J is TRBJ2-1 and V is TRBV6-5; 9 nucleotides line up with TRBD1. Germline V gene data show CDR1 as MNHEY and CDR2 as SVGAGI. The J segment lost 5 bases and the V segment lost 7 bases, leaving 6 bases of the junction unmatched. This CDR3 has 14 residues. In DNA, the CDR3 is TGTGCCAGCACCCCGCGGACAGGGGACAATGAGCAGTTCTTC. As protein: CASTPRTGDNEQFF.

This clonotype was counted only a few times. V usage is TRBV6-5 and J usage is TRBJ2-1; D not resolved. This CDR3 contains 11 residues. Between the trimmed V and J ends, which lost 10 bases and 4 bases, there was a span of 8 bases. From germline, CDR1 is MNHEY and CDR2 SVGAGI. CDR3 loop: CATRTYNEQFF. In nucleotides, the CDR3 is TGTGCCACCCGGACGTACAATGAGCAGTTCTTC.

This clonotype occurred a few times. The chain recombines TRBV4-1 with TRBJ2-7; 11 bases are a match to TRBD2. The length of the CDR3 is 13 residues. Germline V lookup: CDR1 MGHRA, CDR2 YSYEKL. J gave up 5 bases and V 6 bases, and 3 bases lay outside the gene matches. The CDR3 reads CASRGLAENEQYF. The CDR3 nucleotides read TGCGCCAGCAGGGGACTAGCGGAGAACGAGCAGTACTTC.

This clonotype was detected only a few times. The rearrangement links TRBV29-1 to TRBJ1-2; no reliable D call. Trimming pared 0 bases from V and 6 bases from J, leaving 5 bases between. The CDR3 consists of 11 residues. Germline-derived CDR1 and CDR2 are SQVTM and ANQGSEA. The CDR3 bases are TGCAGCGTTGAAGATGGGAATGGCTACACCTTC. Translation: CSVEDGNGYTF.

The chain joins TRBV20-1 to TRBJ1-5; the D gene is possibly TRBD1 (5 bases). Per the germline V gene, CDR1 is DFQATT and CDR2 is SNEGSKA (reference sequence). V lost 6 bases, J lost 5 bases, and 14 bases lay in between. The CDR3 contains 13 residues. In DNA form, the CDR3 reads TGCAGTGCCAACCCTCTGGGGGATCAGCCCCAGCATTTT. Translated, it gives CSANPLGDQPQHF.

This clonotype has a handful of counts. The chain carries TRBV9 and TRBJ1-1; maybe TRBD1 (5 bases). This CDR3 is 14 amino acids long. The germline V and J ends were trimmed by 6 bases and 0 bases, with 12 bases remaining between them. CDR1 is SGDLS and CDR2 is YYNGEE in the germline V gene. CDR3 DNA sequence: TGTGCCAGCACCGCGGGGGGGATGAACACTGAAGCTTTCTTT. This gives the protein CASTAGGMNTEAFF.

The V call is TRBV6-6, the J call TRBJ1-5; D is possibly TRBD1 (6 bases). The CDR3 sequence is 14 residues long. Between the trimmed V and J ends, which lost 4 bases and 3 bases, there was a span of 10 bases. The germline gives CDR1 MNHNY, CDR2 SVGAGI (reference sequence). The CDR3 nucleotides read TGTGCCAGCAGTTTAGCAGGGGTCAATCAGCCCCAGCATTTT. Translation gives CASSLAGVNQPQHF.

The chain has TRBV5-1 and TRBJ1-2, with D possibly being TRBD1 (6 bases). From germline, CDR1 is SGHRS and CDR2 YFSETQ. CDR3 length: 15 amino acids. V was clipped by 0 bases and J by 9 bases, with 18 bases between them. CDR3 bases: TGCGCCAGCAGCTTGGAAAGTTCAGGGGAGACTCGCTACACCTTC. Residues: CASSLESSGETRYTF.

This CDR3 is CASSYSGTATEAFF. In DNA, the CDR3 is TGTGCCAGCAGTTACTCCGGGACCGCCACTGAAGCTTTCTTT. This chain joins TRBV6-2 or TRBV6-3 and TRBJ1-1, with a weak D call TRBD1 (5 bases). Germline-derived CDR1 and CDR2 are MNHEY and SVGEGT. This CDR3 contains 14 residues. Trimming cost V 0 bases and J 4 bases, with 9 bases left between them.